The 8 T cell receptor beta chains below come from one sample, sequenced in a study of spatial heterogeneity in lung cancer. Study outcomes and limitations: The study found that expanded intratumoral alpha and beta TCR counts tracked tumor mutation counts.

No antigen has been identified for these receptors. TCRdb recomputed calls from the 5' RACE reads with MiXCR, one row per CDR3 protein. This sample yields roughly 3,000 distinct CDR3 sequences, of which 8.5% to 10% are seen a single time; more than 35% belongs to the top ten. Time point denoted: sample taken at primary tumor resection. This sample comprised lung tumor tissue, obtained at surgery. All receptors derive from a male donor with early-stage non-small cell lung cancer.

This clonotype was found a few times. The chain joins TRBV3-1 to TRBJ1-4; no definite D call. The CDR3 runs to 14 residues. From germline, CDR1 is LGHDT and CDR2 YNNKEL (reference sequence). V was shortened by 6 bases and J by 10 bases, with 18 bases between the two germline ends. The CDR3 DNA follows: TGTGCCAGCAGAAGTCAACGGCTCCCTGGAAAACTGTTTTTT. It specifies CASRSQRLPGKLFF. The full variable domain, in which reference TRBV3-1 and TRBJ1-4 provide the parts outside the CDR3, is DTAVSQTPKYLVTQMGNDKSIKCEQNLGHDTMYWYKQDSKKFLKIMFSYNNKELIINETVPNRFSPKSPDKAHLNLHINSLELGDSAVYFCASRSQRLPGKLFFGSGTQLSVL.

This clonotype is judged medium-sized. The V and J genes are TRBV20-1 and TRBJ1-5; no definite D call. V was clipped by 1 base and J by 4 bases, with 11 bases between them. The CDR3 sequence is 14 residues long. Germline CDR1 DFQATT, CDR2 SNEGSKA (reference sequence). The CDR3 reads CSARVVDGNQPQHF. The DNA for the CDR3 is TGCAGTGCTAGAGTCGTGGATGGGAATCAGCCCCAGCATTTT.

The CDR3 DNA reads as TGTGCCAGCAGTTTAGCGGGAGTGGGCACAGATACGCAGTATTTT. It specifies CASSLAGVGTDTQYF. V gene TRBV2 combines with J gene TRBJ2-3, with 9 bases aligning to TRBD2. CDR3 length: 15 amino acids. The ends lost 5 bases at V and 1 base at J; junction bases unmatched: 4. Germline CDR1 SNHLY, CDR2 FYNNEI.

This clonotype is medium-sized (0.01 to 0.1%). The chain has TRBV5-6 and TRBJ1-5; D uncertain. This CDR3 has 14 residues. The germline CDR1 and CDR2 sequences are SGHDT and YYEEEE. The V gene lost 5 bases and the J gene lost 0 bases, with 9 bases spanning the gap. The CDR3 reads CASRRGTSNQPQHF. Written as DNA, the CDR3 is TGTGCCAGCAGACGAGGAACTAGCAATCAGCCCCAGCATTTT.

The chain joins TRBV7-2 to TRBJ1-6, with D maybe TRBD1 (6 bases). CDR1 is SGHTA, CDR2 FQGNSA, per germline. The CDR3 sequence is 17 residues long. With 0 bases removed from V and 8 bases from J, the gap between germline ends came to 17 bases. CDR3 sequence reads: CASSLAMGGRGDSPLHF. The CDR3 DNA reads as TGTGCCAGCAGCTTAGCAATGGGGGGGCGCGGGGATTCACCCCTCCACTTT. Together with reference TRBV7-2 and TRBJ1-6, the CDR3 gives the full variable domain: GAGVSQSPSNKVTEKGKDVELRCDPISGHTALYWYRQSLGQGLEFLIYFQGNSAPDKSGLPSDRFSAERTGGSVSTLTIQRTQQEDSAVYLCASSLAMGGRGDSPLHFGNGTRLTVT.

This clonotype appeared many times. In DNA form, the CDR3 reads TGTGCCAGCAGCTTACAGCAGGAGGGTGAAGCTTTCTTT. It codes for CASSLQQEGEAFF. This chain uses TRBV11-2 with TRBJ1-1; no clear D gene. Trimming cost V 2 bases and J 7 bases, with 11 bases left between them. Germline V gene data show CDR1 as SGHAT and CDR2 as FQNNGV. The CDR3 has 13 residues.

Judged by abundance, this clonotype is medium-sized. V gene TRBV18 combines with J gene TRBJ2-7, with a tentative D call TRBD2 (6 bases). The CDR3 is made up of 12 amino acids. Germline CDR1 and CDR2: KGHSH and LQKENI. Trimming stripped 2 bases from V and 4 bases from J, with 6 bases between. The CDR3 sequence is CASSPGGYEQYF. CDR3 nucleotide sequence: TGTGCCAGCTCACCAGGGGGGTACGAGCAGTACTTC.

The chain is built from TRBV10-3 and TRBJ2-7; 7 nucleotides line up with TRBD2. V trimming: 6 bases; J trimming: 5 bases; junction bases outside the gene matches: 4. The CDR3 has 12 amino acids. CDR1 ENHRY and CDR2 SYGVKD come from the germline V gene. The CDR3 region has the DNA TGTGCCATCAGGGGACTATTGGACGAGCAGTACTTC. The encoded protein is CAIRGLLDEQYF.